These T cell receptor beta chains were read from a single sample in a study of T cell responses to AZD1222 COVID-19 vaccine. Repertoires were generated with immunoSEQ multiplex PCR, while TCRdb's copy carries only in-frame clones and drops some. The sample records some 130,000 clones, roughly 92% being singletons. The input for sequencing was peripheral blood, taken on day 0 of AZD1222 vaccination. The receptors derive from an adult in good health. The CDR3 runs from the conserved cysteine through the conserved F or W. Fields, in order: V gene, D gene, clone size, J gene, CDR3 protein, CDR3 DNA. The D gene is left open where the match is weak. Clone size, where shown, is once, few, many, or a class for clones that have expanded.

V gene: TRBV5-6; D gene: TRBD2; clone size: -; J gene: TRBJ2-7; CDR3 protein: CASSLERDGYYEQYF; CDR3 DNA: TGTGCCAGCAGCTTGGAGCGGGACGGCTACTACGAGCAGTACTTC
V gene: TRBV25-1; D gene: TRBD1; clone size: -; J gene: TRBJ1-4; CDR3 protein: CASNPGQGNEKLFF; CDR3 DNA: TGTGCCAGCAACCCGGGACAGGGGAATGAAAAACTGTTTTTT
V gene: TRBV6-5; D gene: TRBD2; clone size: -; J gene: TRBJ2-7; CDR3 protein: CASNGLVTYEQYF; CDR3 DNA: TGTGCCAGCAACGGACTAGTAACCTACGAGCAGTACTTC
V gene: TRBV27; D gene: TRBD2; clone size: -; J gene: TRBJ2-7; CDR3 protein: CASSLSGGGNEQYF; CDR3 DNA: TGTGCCAGCAGTTTATCCGGCGGGGGTAACGAGCAGTACTTC
V gene: TRBV6-4; D gene: -; clone size: -; J gene: TRBJ1-3; CDR3 protein: CASGAENTIYF; CDR3 DNA: TGTGCCAGCGGCGCAGAAAACACCATATATTTT
V gene: TRBV7-6; D gene: -; clone size: few; J gene: TRBJ1-2; CDR3 protein: CASSLARGSGYTF; CDR3 DNA: TGTGCCAGCAGCTTAGCGAGGGGATCTGGCTACACCTTC
V gene: TRBV7-6; D gene: -; clone size: -; J gene: TRBJ2-7; CDR3 protein: CASSPSATSPYEQYF; CDR3 DNA: TGTGCCAGCAGCCCTAGTGCGACATCTCCCTACGAGCAGTACTTC
V gene: TRBV7-2; D gene: -; clone size: -; J gene: TRBJ1-1; CDR3 protein: CASSLGQINTEAFF; CDR3 DNA: TGTGCCAGCAGCTTAGGGCAGATAAACACTGAAGCTTTCTTT
V gene: TRBV28; D gene: -; clone size: -; J gene: TRBJ1-5; CDR3 protein: CASSLLGLGNQPQHF; CDR3 DNA: TGTGCCAGCAGTTTATTAGGCTTGGGCAATCAGCCCCAGCATTTT
V gene: TRBV16; D gene: -; clone size: -; J gene: TRBJ1-5; CDR3 protein: CASSRDLPSGQPQHF; CDR3 DNA: TGTGCCAGCAGTCGGGACCTACCCTCGGGGCAGCCCCAGCATTTT
V gene: TRBV2; D gene: TRBD2; clone size: once; J gene: TRBJ2-3; CDR3 protein: CANSRGGGTDTQYF; CDR3 DNA: TGTGCCAACTCGCGGGGGGGAGGCACAGATACGCAGTATTTT
V gene: TRBV5-1; D gene: TRBD2; clone size: -; J gene: TRBJ2-1; CDR3 protein: CASSPLLGGSQNEQFF; CDR3 DNA: TGCGCCAGCAGCCCCCTACTGGGAGGGTCTCAGAATGAGCAGTTCTTC
V gene: TRBV19; D gene: -; clone size: -; J gene: TRBJ2-7; CDR3 protein: CASSIRPRVREQYF; CDR3 DNA: TGTGCCAGTAGTATTAGGCCCAGGGTCAGGGAGCAGTACTTC
V gene: TRBV19; D gene: TRBD1; clone size: -; J gene: TRBJ1-2; CDR3 protein: CASSIRTGDYGYTF; CDR3 DNA: TGTGCCAGTAGTATTAGGACAGGGGACTATGGCTACACCTTC
V gene: TRBV5-5; D gene: -; clone size: -; J gene: TRBJ1-5; CDR3 protein: CASSHGTIQGAQHF; CDR3 DNA: TGTGCCAGCAGCCATGGGACAATCCAAGGGGCCCAGCATTTT
V gene: TRBV19; D gene: TRBD2; clone size: -; J gene: TRBJ2-7; CDR3 protein: CASSDSSGRSYEQYF; CDR3 DNA: TGTGCCAGTAGTGACTCTAGCGGGAGGTCATACGAGCAGTACTTC
V gene: TRBV6-5; D gene: TRBD1; clone size: once; J gene: TRBJ1-2; CDR3 protein: CASSYGGQGRVGYTF; CDR3 DNA: TGTGCCAGCAGTTACGGCGGACAGGGGCGAGTTGGCTACACCTTC
V gene: TRBV9; D gene: TRBD1; clone size: -; J gene: TRBJ1-1; CDR3 protein: CASSTTGLHTEAFF; CDR3 DNA: TGTGCCAGCAGCACGACAGGGTTGCACACTGAAGCTTTCTTT
V gene: TRBV5-6; D gene: TRBD2; clone size: -; J gene: TRBJ2-3; CDR3 protein: CASSLPGGGNTQYF; CDR3 DNA: TGTGCCAGCAGCTTACCGGGAGGGGGGAATACGCAGTATTTT
V gene: TRBV15; D gene: TRBD1; clone size: -; J gene: TRBJ1-1; CDR3 protein: CATSSRTGMNTEAFF; CDR3 DNA: TGTGCCACCAGCTCCCGGACAGGAATGAACACTGAAGCTTTCTTT
V gene: TRBV7-9; D gene: -; clone size: -; J gene: TRBJ1-2; CDR3 protein: CASRPRGLGGYTF; CDR3 DNA: TGTGCCAGCAGACCTCGAGGGCTTGGTGGCTACACCTTC
V gene: TRBV12-3/TRBV12-4; D gene: -; clone size: -; J gene: TRBJ1-5; CDR3 protein: CASSFGPHQPQHF; CDR3 DNA: TGTGCCAGCAGTTTTGGGCCACATCAGCCCCAGCATTTT